The 7 T cell receptor beta chains below come from one sample, sequenced in a study of blood T cell repertoires in COVID-19. Method: immunoSEQ multiplex PCR; TCRdb's copy keeps in-frame clones and lacks some. Here the sample spans some 58,000 clones, 80% to 90% being singletons. Sequenced input: peripheral blood. The receptors derive from a human donor in a cohort sampled during active COVID-19.

The V and J genes are TRBV9 and TRBJ1-6; no clear D. CDR3 length: 14 amino acids. Per the germline V gene, CDR1 is SGDLS and CDR2 is YYNGEE. The V gene lost 4 bases and the J gene lost 5 bases, with 10 bases spanning the gap. CDR3 protein: CASSFGVNNSPLHF. The CDR3 nucleotides are TGTGCCAGCAGCTTCGGAGTGAATAATTCACCCCTCCACTTT.

This chain uses TRBV20-1 with TRBJ1-5; D might be TRBD1 (6 bases). Germline V gene sequence: CDR1 DFQATT, CDR2 SNEGSKA (reference sequence). This CDR3 region has 14 residues. Trimming removed 3 bases at V and 7 bases at J, with 16 bases between. The CDR3 DNA reads as TGCAGTGCTAGTATCTCGGGGGGCGAACAGCCCCAGCATTTT. The encoded protein is CSASISGGEQPQHF.

This chain joins TRBV7-3 and TRBJ2-7, with 12 bases aligning to TRBD2. The CDR3 is made up of 14 amino acids. The germline V gene has CDR1 SGHTA and CDR2 FQGTGA. The trim removed 5 bases at V and 2 bases at J, leaving 1 base unmatched. The DNA for the CDR3 is TGTGCCAGCAGCCCTAGCGGGGGGGCCTACGAGCAGTACTTC. This encodes CASSPSGGAYEQYF.

This rearrangement joins TRBV7-3 to TRBJ2-2, with 10 bases lining up with TRBD2. After removal of 5 bases from V and 4 bases from J, the junction contained 13 bases not matched to a gene. This CDR3 region has 18 residues. The V gene's germline CDR1 is SGHTA and CDR2 FQGTGA. CDR3 sequence reads: CASSPTLAGATGTGELFF. The CDR3, as DNA: TGTGCCAGCAGCCCCACTCTAGCGGGGGCCACGGGCACCGGGGAGCTGTTTTTT. Drawing the rest from reference TRBV7-3 and TRBJ2-2, the complete variable domain is GAGVSQTPSNKVTEKGKYVELRCDPISGHTALYWYRQSLGQGPEFLIYFQGTGAADDSGLPNDRFFAVRPEGSVSTLKIQRTERGDSAVYLCASSPTLAGATGTGELFFGEGSRLTVL.

V is TRBV5-4 and J is TRBJ1-1; D not resolved. V lost 2 bases and J 10 bases, leaving 18 bases between the germline ends. The CDR3 has 14 residues. Per germline, CDR1 SGHNT and CDR2 YYREEE (reference sequence). The CDR3 spells CASSFDLTAVGAFF. The DNA of the CDR3 is TGTGCCAGCAGCTTCGACCTTACCGCGGTGGGAGCTTTCTTT. Drawing the rest from reference TRBV5-4 and TRBJ1-1, the complete variable domain is ETGVTQSPTHLIKTRGQQVTLRCSSQSGHNTVSWYQQALGQGPQFIFQYYREEENGRGNFPPRFSGLQFPNYSSELNVNALELDDSALYLCASSFDLTAVGAFFGQGTRLTVV.

The rearrangement links TRBV5-8 to TRBJ2-2; 9 nucleotides agree with TRBD2. The CDR3 is 16 residues long. Germline V lookup: CDR1 SGHTS, CDR2 YDEGEE. The V and J ends lost 4 bases and 4 bases, in that order; junction bases with no gene match: 8. This CDR3 reads CASSRGTSLGTGELFF. The CDR3 DNA is TGTGCCAGCAGCAGAGGGACTAGCCTTGGCACCGGGGAGCTGTTTTTT.

The V call is TRBV12-3 or TRBV12-4, the J call TRBJ1-6; D is unresolved. V gave up 4 bases and J gave up 10 bases, with 11 bases separating them. This CDR3 contains 13 residues. CDR3 nucleotide sequence: TGTGCCAGCAGTTATCTAAGAGAATCACCCCTCCACTTT. The encoded protein is CASSYLRESPLHF.